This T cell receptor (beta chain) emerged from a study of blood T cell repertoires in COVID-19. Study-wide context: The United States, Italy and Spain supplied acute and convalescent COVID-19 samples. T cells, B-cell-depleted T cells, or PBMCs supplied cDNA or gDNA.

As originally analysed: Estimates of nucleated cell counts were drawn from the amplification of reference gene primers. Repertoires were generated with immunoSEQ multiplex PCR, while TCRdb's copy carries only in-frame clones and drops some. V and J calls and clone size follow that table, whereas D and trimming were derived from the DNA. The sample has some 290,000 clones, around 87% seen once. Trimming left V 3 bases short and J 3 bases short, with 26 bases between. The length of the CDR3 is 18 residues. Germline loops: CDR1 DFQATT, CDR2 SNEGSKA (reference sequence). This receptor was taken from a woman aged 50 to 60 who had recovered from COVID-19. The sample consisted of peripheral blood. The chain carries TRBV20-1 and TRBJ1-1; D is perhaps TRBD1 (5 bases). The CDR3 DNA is TGCAGTGCTAGTCGAGGGCGACGGGGACTAAAACAGGACACTGAAGCTTTCTTT. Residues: CSASRGRRGLKQDTEAFF.